Described below is a single T cell receptor (beta chain) sequence and its context. Its antigen is unknown. No base-level quality is on record; no much larger clone is a single base apart. This sample stems from a study of T cell changes during pregnancy in multiple sclerosis (dated by TCRdb to about 2019). With respect to the entire study: The study looked at changes in the T cell repertoire across pregnancy in women with multiple sclerosis.

Libraries came from the immunoSEQ multiplex PCR assay. The clones in this table, taken by TCRdb from immuneACCESS, are in-frame only. Not every clone is retained; where verified, under half of the shortfall comes from an unresolved V gene, and the cause of the rest is unknown. The table for this sample lists about 40,000 clones; 90% to 95% of them were counted only once. The leading ten clones occupy roughly 1.2% of the sample. The germline V gene specifies KGHSH as CDR1 and LQKENI as CDR2. The CDR3 numbers 15 residues from cysteine through phenylalanine. Of all the DNA, just the CDR3 is kept, 45 bases in frame from base 1. Germline trimming: 1 base from V, 5 bases from J; junction bases outside gene matches: 4.

This specimen consisted of peripheral blood, obtained before pregnancy. In this chain, TRBV18 is recombined with TRBJ1-1, with 10 bases aligning to TRBD1. The receptor's source is a female donor with multiple sclerosis, enrolled in a pregnancy study. The CDR3 here reads CASSPLDRGHTEAFF. The sequenced DNA is TGTGCCAGCTCACCACTCGACAGGGGGCATACTGAAGCTTTCTTT.